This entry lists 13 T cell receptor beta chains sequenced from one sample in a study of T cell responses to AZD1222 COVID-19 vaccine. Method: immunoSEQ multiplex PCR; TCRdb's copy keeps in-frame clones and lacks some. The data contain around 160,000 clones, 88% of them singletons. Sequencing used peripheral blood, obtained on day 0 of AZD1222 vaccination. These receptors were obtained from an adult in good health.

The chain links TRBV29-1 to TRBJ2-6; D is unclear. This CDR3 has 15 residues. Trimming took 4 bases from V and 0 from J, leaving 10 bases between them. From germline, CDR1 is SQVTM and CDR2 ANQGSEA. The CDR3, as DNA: TGCAGCGTTGTTAGGGCTGACTCTGGGGCCAACGTCCTGACTTTC. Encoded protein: CSVVRADSGANVLTF. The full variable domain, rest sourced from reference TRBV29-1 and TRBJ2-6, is SAVISQKPSRDICQRGTSLTIQCQVDSQVTMMFWYRQQPGQSLTLIATANQGSEATYESGFVIDKFPISRPNLTFSTLTVSNMSPEDSSIYLCSVVRADSGANVLTFGAGSRLTVL.

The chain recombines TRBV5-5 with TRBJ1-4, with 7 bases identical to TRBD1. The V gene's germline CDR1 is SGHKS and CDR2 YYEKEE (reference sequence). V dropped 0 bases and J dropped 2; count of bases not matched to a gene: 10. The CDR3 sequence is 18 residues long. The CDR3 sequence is CASSLGPQGRNTNEKLFF. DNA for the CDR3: TGTGCCAGCAGCTTGGGCCCACAGGGGAGGAACACTAATGAAAAACTGTTTTTT. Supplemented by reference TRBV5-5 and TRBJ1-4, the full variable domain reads DAGVTQSPTHLIKTRGQQVTLRCSPISGHKSVSWYQQVLGQGPQFIFQYYEKEERGRGNFPDRFSARQFPNYSSELNVNALLLGDSALYLCASSLGPQGRNTNEKLFFGSGTQLSVL.

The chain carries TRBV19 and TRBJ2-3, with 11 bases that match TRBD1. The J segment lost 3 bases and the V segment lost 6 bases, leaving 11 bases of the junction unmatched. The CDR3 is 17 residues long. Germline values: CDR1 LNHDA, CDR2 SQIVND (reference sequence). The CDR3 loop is CASSHLSGTGGTDTQYF. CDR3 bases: TGTGCCAGTAGCCACCTATCCGGGACAGGGGGAACAGATACGCAGTATTTT.

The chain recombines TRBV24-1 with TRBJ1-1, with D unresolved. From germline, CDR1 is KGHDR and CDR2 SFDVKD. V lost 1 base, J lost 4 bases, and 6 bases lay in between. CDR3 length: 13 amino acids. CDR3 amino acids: CATSDFASTEAFF. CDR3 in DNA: TGTGCCACCAGTGATTTTGCCAGCACTGAAGCTTTCTTT.

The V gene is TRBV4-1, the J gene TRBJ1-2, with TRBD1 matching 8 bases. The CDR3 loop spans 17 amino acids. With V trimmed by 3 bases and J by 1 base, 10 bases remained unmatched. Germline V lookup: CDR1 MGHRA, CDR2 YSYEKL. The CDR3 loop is CASSHSRDRGLNYGYTF. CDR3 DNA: TGCGCCAGCAGCCACTCGCGCGACAGGGGACTTAACTATGGCTACACCTTC.

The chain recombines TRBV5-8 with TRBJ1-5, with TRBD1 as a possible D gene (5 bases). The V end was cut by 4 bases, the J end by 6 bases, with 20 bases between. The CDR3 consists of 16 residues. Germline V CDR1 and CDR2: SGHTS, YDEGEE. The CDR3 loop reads CASSARQRGAGQPQHF. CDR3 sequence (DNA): TGTGCCAGCAGCGCCCGACAGAGGGGCGCAGGTCAGCCCCAGCATTTT.

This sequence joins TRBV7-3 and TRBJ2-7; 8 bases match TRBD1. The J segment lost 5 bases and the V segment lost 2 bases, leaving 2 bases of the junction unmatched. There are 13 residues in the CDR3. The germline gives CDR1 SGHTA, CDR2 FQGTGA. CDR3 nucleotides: TGTGCCAGCAGCTTAGACAGGGGCGACGAGCAGTACTTC. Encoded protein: CASSLDRGDEQYF.

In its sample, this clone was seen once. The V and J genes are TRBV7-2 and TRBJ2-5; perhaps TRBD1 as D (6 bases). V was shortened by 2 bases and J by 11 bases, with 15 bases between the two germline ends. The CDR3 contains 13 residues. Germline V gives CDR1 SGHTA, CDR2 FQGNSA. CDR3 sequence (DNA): TGTGCCAGCAGCTTAAATGCAGGGGTGAAGCAGTACTTC. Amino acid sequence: CASSLNAGVKQYF.

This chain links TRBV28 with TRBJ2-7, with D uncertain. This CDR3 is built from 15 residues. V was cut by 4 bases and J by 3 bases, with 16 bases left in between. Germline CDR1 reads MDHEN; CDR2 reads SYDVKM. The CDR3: CASSSPSTLYYEQYF. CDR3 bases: TGTGCCAGCAGTTCCCCCTCTACACTGTACTACGAGCAGTACTTC. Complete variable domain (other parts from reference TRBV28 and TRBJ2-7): DVKVTQSSRYLVKRTGEKVFLECVQDMDHENMFWYRQDPGLGLRLIYFSYDVKMKEKGDIPEGYSVSREKKERFSLILESASTNQTSMYLCASSSPSTLYYEQYFGPGTRLTVT.

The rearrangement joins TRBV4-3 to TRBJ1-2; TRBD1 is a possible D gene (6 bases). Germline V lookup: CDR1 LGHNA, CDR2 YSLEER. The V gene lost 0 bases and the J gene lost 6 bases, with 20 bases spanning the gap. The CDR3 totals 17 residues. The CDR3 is CASSQDRSGAGAHGYTF. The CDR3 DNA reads TGCGCCAGCAGCCAAGATCGGTCAGGGGCAGGTGCCCATGGCTACACCTTC.

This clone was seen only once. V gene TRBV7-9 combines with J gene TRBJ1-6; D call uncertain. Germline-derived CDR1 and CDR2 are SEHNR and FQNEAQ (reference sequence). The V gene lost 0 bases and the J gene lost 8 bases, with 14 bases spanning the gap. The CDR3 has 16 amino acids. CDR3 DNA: TGTGCCAGCAGCTTAGCCTCCTCAGTGGCCCATTCACCCCTCCACTTT. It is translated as CASSLASSVAHSPLHF.

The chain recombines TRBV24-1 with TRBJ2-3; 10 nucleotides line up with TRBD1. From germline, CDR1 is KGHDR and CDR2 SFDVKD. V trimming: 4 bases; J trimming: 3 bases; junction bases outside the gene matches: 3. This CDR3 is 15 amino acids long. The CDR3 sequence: CATSDPGQGTDTQYF. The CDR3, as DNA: TGTGCCACCAGTGACCCGGGACAGGGGACAGATACGCAGTATTTT.

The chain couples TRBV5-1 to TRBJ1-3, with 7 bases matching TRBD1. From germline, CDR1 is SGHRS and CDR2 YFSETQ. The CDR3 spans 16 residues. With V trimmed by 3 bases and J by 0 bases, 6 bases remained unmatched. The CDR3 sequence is CASSSGQPRSGNTIYF. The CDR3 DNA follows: TGCGCCAGCAGCTCGGGACAGCCACGCTCTGGAAACACCATATATTTT.